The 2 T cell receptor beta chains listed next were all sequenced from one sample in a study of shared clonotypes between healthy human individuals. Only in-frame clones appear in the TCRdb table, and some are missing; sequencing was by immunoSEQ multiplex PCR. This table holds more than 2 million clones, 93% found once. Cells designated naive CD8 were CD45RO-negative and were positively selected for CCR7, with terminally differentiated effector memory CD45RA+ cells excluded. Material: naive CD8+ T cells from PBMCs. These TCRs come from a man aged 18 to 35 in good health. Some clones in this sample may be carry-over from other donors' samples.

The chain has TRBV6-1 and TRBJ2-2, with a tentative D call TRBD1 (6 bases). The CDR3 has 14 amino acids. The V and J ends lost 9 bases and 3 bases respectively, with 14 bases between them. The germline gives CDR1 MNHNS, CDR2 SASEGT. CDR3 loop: CASRDRTYTGELFF. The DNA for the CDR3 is TGTGCCAGTCGAGACAGGACGTACACCGGGGAGCTGTTTTTT.

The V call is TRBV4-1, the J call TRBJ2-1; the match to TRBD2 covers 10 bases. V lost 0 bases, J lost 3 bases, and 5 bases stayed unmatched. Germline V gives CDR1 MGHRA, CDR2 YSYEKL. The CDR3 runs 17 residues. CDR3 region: CASSQEPGLAYYNEQFF. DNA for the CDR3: TGCGCCAGCAGCCAAGAGCCGGGACTAGCGTACTACAATGAGCAGTTCTTC.